This T cell receptor beta chain is from a study of blood T cell repertoires in COVID-19. The V gene end was trimmed by 1 base and the J gene end by 1 base; junction bases not matched to a gene: 2. There are 16 residues in the CDR3. CDR1 SGHTS and CDR2 YDEGEE come from the germline V gene. Sequenced by immunoSEQ multiplex PCR; TCRdb stores in-frame clones only, minus some. Of under 250,000 clones in the sample, approximately 86% were seen once. The sequence derives from an elderly man with acute or convalescent COVID-19. The genes are TRBV5-8 and TRBJ2-6; 7 bases map to TRBD1. Sequences were obtained from peripheral blood. DNA of the CDR3: TGTGCCAGCAGCTTGAGGACAGGTTCTGGGGCCAACGTCCTGACTTTC. Amino acid sequence: CASSLRTGSGANVLTF.